This T cell receptor (beta chain) stems from a study of long-term antiretroviral therapy in people with HIV. Of note for this clone: The antigen remains undetermined.

Run at survey level, the immunoSEQ assay was version v3.0. Only in-frame clones appear in the TCRdb table, and some are missing; sequencing was by immunoSEQ multiplex PCR. The sample holds around 27,000 clones, roughly 87% seen once. Findings of the study overall: Pre-ART expanded TRB clones stayed dominant throughout, though often decreasing after ART. After ART, diversity increased yet remained lower than transplant donor controls.

Clinicians in the United States treated all participants with HIV. The length of the CDR3 is 12 residues. V lost 1 base and J lost 13, with 13 bases in between. From germline, CDR1 is SGHAT and CDR2 FQNNGV. The sample was unsorted PBMCs, taken 1.1 years before starting antiretroviral therapy. This clonotype originated in a woman between 25 and 40 years old with HIV. The chain recombines TRBV11-2 with TRBJ1-1; D gene unclear. The CDR3 sequence: CASSLVGGLGFF. CDR3 DNA sequence: TGTGCCAGCAGCTTAGTCGGTGGGTTGGGTTTCTTT.